This T cell receptor (beta chain) was captured in a study of Tregs in tolerant kidney transplant recipients. The study, taken as a whole, reports: Expanding Tregs on activated donor B cells appeared to best identify donor-specific TCRbeta clones.

The CDR3 covers 11 residues. Germline CDR1 is DFQATT and CDR2 is SNEGSKA (reference sequence). V lost 3 bases, J lost 3 bases, and 5 bases lay in between. As to this clone: Its specificity is not known.

Here immunoSEQ multiplex PCR was the method, and the copy in TCRdb shows in-frame clones only, minus some. Found here are about 59,000 clones, around four fifths of them singletons; the top ten hold about 5%. Thawed PBMCs were FACS-sorted into unstimulated CD4+CD25+CD127- regulatory T cells, CD4+CD25- non-regulatory cells, CD4 and CD8 cells. This chain joins TRBV20-1 and TRBJ1-1; D unresolved. The source of this sequence is a human donor in good health. Specimen: CD4+ T cells from blood. The CDR3, as DNA: TGCAGTGCTAGTCAAGACACTGAAGCTTTCTTT. Its translation is CSASQDTEAFF.